This TCR beta chain was identified during a study of CD8+CD57+ T cells in acquired aplastic anemia. Researchers used genomic DNA as the template to profile TCR beta VDJ and CDR3. From the reads, TCRdb called clonotypes with MiXCR, one entry per CDR3 protein. Altogether approximately 380,000 distinct CDR3 sequences are present, 55% to 75% being singletons, with the ten largest covering approximately 3.9%. The germline CDR1 and CDR2 sequences are LNHDA and SQIVND (reference sequence). The CDR3 spans 15 residues. Trimming took 0 bases from V and 8 from J, leaving 16 bases between them. Sequences were obtained from sorted CD4+, CD8+, or CD8+CD57+ T cells (not recorded which) from PBMCs. The TCR was taken from a human donor in good health, serving as a control. The chain couples TRBV19 to TRBJ1-2, with D uncertain. The CDR3: CASSIDLDGVYGYTF. The CDR3 nucleotides read TGTGCCAGTAGTATAGACCTCGACGGGGTCTACGGCTACACCTTC.